This T cell receptor beta chain was obtained from a study of T-cell memory formation after mild COVID-19. At the level of the study: Clusters were largely donor specific.

The CDR3 is made up of 15 amino acids. The V and J ends lost 8 bases and 6 bases, in that order; junction bases with no gene match: 10. Germline V CDR1 and CDR2: SNHLY, FYNNEI. The TCR alpha and TCR beta cDNA libraries, bearing sample barcodes and UMIs, were generated by 5'RACE using constant-segment primers. Via MiXCR, TCRdb re-called the 5' RACE reads, giving one row per CDR3 protein. This sample carries fewer than 650,000 distinct CDR3 sequences, approximately 15% of them seen once, and the ten largest clones take about 8.1%. This clonotype originated in an adult woman who had mild COVID-19 (a few samples of this study predate the infection). Cell type and time point are not known. The sequenced material came from PBMCs or a T cell subset sorted from them (not recorded which). This sequence joins TRBV2 and TRBJ1-6; TRBD1 aligns across 7 bases. The DNA of the CDR3 is TGTGCCAGCCTGCGGCAGGGGGGAATTAATTCACCCCTCCACTTT. As protein: CASLRQGGINSPLHF.